The T cell receptor beta chain under discussion was sequenced for a study of cytomegalovirus exposure and HLA in healthy donors (dated by TCRdb to between 2016 and 2019). Regarding the research as a whole: A later analysis indicated that the 120 validation repertoires were generated on the platform also employed for the roughly 650 repertoires of the first cohort. To predict cytomegalovirus infection status, the study combined high-throughput TCR immunosequencing, statistical association of individual TCRs with disease status, and machine learning. The aim of the study was to test whether cataloging public T cell receptors could identify signatures of past pathogen exposure. In addition to the first cohort of approximately 650 subjects, a separate validation cohort of over 90 different subjects was used.

Separate from the approximately 700-subject first cohort, the validation cohort of about 110 subjects was the group to which the donors belonged. To note about this clone: It lacks a known antigen. Base qualities are not at hand, and no much larger clone is one base apart.

Taken from cysteine to phenylalanine, the CDR3 has 15 residues. The sequence is cut down to CDR3 DNA, 45 bases in frame from base 1. Here V drops 4 bases and J drops 3 bases, and the junction holds 9 bases not matched to any gene. CDR1 SGHNT and CDR2 YYREEE are derived from the germline V gene (reference sequence). Broad study findings and their caveats: The classifier was reported to diagnose cytomegalovirus status with high specificity and sensitivity in both the original cohort and the validation cohort. The study listed 164 TCR beta chains as associated with cytomegalovirus. A few of the identified cytomegalovirus-associated TCR beta chains were confirmed in vitro to be specific for cytomegalovirus antigens. Subsequent analysis determined that TCRs grouped into clusters in the first cohort also showed a tendency toward co-occurrence across the approximately 120 validation repertoires, and 94% of cluster scores exceeded 0. While some public TCRs were present in many individuals, most TCR sequences turned up only very rarely across donors. According to the authors, the approach could potentially be generalized to other disease states and immunological phenotypes. The validation cohort had no HLA typing available for a later analysis, so co-occurrence within that cohort was assessed over all 120 or so repertoires.

The library was made by the immunoSEQ multiplex PCR assay. Per the authors' processing: A statistical classification framework was developed to diagnose cytomegalovirus status using the catalog of TCR beta chain sequences. Entries here come from immuneACCESS through TCRdb and include only in-frame sequences with V and J called. Some clones fail to appear in such tables; in the studies checked, an unresolved V gene covers under half of the shortfall, and the cause of the remainder is unknown. V and J calls and clone size come straight from that table; D and trimming were deduced from the DNA. The sample table records 150,000 to 200,000 clones; around 90% of these occur just once. Around 3.1% of the sample is in the top ten clones.

The chain joins TRBV5-4 to TRBJ2-5; 7 junctional bases match TRBD2. The sequenced material came from PBMCs. The sequence came from a woman younger than 30 in good health and CMV-seropositive. The DNA sequence reads TGTGCCAGCAGCCCCGGACTAGTGCCGGAAGAGACCCAGTACTTC. This encodes CASSPGLVPEETQYF.